This T cell receptor (beta chain) derives from a study of CD8+ T cells in alopecia areata. V gave up 1 base and J gave up 3 bases, with 9 bases separating them. The CDR3 has 14 amino acids. CDR1 and CDR2 from the germline V gene are KGHSH and LQKENI. Treatment given: oral pan-JAK inhibitor, 5-10 mg twice daily. Those with alopecia areata gave lesional scalp punch biopsies and peripheral blood. Sequencing relied on a cDNA template that was reverse transcribed from extracted RNA. Profiling relied on immunoSEQ multiplex PCR, and the TCRdb table lists in-frame clones only, not all of them. The table includes roughly 220,000 clones, approximately 38% detected once. This clone was counted a few times.

This TCR came from a human donor with alopecia areata. The material was CD4+ T cells sorted from blood, obtained at roughly week 30, from a patient treated with tofacitinib. The J gene is TRBJ2-5, the V gene TRBV18; D not certain. The CDR3 here is CASSPRSAEETQYF. CDR3 nucleotide sequence: TGTGCCAGCTCACCACGAAGTGCTGAAGAGACCCAGTACTTC.